This record concerns one TCR beta chain sequence. Antigen specificity is unknown. These data come from a study of OX40 agonist ivuxolimab in advanced cancers. Regarding the study as a whole: Among expanded peripheral T cells, antigen specificity went undetermined.

Trimming cost V 5 bases and J 4 bases, with 11 bases left between them. The germline CDR1 and CDR2 sequences are SEHNR and FQNEAQ (reference sequence). The CDR3 sequence is 14 residues long. TCRdb's copy holds only in-frame clones and misses some; the assay was immunoSEQ multiplex PCR. The profile shows around 71,000 clones, 86% of them singletons. Here the sequenced sample was CD4+ or CD8+ T cells sorted from blood, taken in a trial of the OX40 agonist ivuxolimab. This receptor was taken from an adult with an advanced solid tumor such as melanoma, head and neck, liver or kidney cancer. V and J are TRBV7-9 and TRBJ1-4; a weak D match, TRBD1 (5 bases). The CDR3 is CASSQGPSNEKLFF. The CDR3 DNA follows: TGTGCCAGCAGCCAGGGACCGAGTAATGAAAAACTGTTTTTT.